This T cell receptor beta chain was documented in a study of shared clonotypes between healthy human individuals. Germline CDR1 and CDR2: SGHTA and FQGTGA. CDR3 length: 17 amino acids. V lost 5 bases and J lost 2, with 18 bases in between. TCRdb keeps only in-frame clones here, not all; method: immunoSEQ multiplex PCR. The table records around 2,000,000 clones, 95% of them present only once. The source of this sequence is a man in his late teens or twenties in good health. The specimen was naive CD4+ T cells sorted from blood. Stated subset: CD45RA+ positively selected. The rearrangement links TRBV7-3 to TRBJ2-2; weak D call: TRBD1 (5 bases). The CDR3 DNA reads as TGTGCCAGCAGCGCAATCGGTTCTGGACACAACACCGGGGAGCTGTTTTTT. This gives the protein CASSAIGSGHNTGELFF.